What follows is one T cell receptor beta chain and its context. What it binds is unknown. The sample belongs to a study of cytomegalovirus exposure and HLA in healthy donors. Overall study results and limits: Later, TCR association rates were found to vary by HLA locus, highest for DRB1 and lowest for HLA-C.

Germline V gene sequence: CDR1 LNHDA, CDR2 SQIVND (reference sequence). V lost 4 bases and J 4 bases, leaving 14 bases between the germline ends. This CDR3 comprises 15 residues. PCR involved 60 Vbeta and 13 Jbeta primers. The protocol was immunoSEQ multiplex PCR, while the TCRdb copy is restricted to in-frame clones and leaves out a portion. In the table there are roughly 150,000 clones, roughly 73% of which are singletons. The sequence derives from a young man in good health and CMV-seropositive. The V and J genes are TRBV19 and TRBJ2-1; perhaps TRBD2 as D (5 bases). The sample taken for sequencing was PBMCs. The CDR3 region has the DNA TGTGCCAGTAGTAAAGGAGGAACCACGTACAATGAGCAGTTCTTC. This codes for CASSKGGTTYNEQFF.